These T cell receptor beta chains were read from a single sample in a study of CD8+ T cells in alopecia areata. Sequencing was performed with immunoSEQ multiplex PCR; in TCRdb, only in-frame clones are kept and a portion is missing. The profile shows approximately 100,000 clones, around two fifths of them singletons. Sequenced input: CD4+ T cells sorted from blood. Every receptor here comes from a human donor with alopecia areata. Both conserved end residues are part of each CDR3. D genes are given only for firm matches. Size values are once, few and many counts, or a class for expanded clones, and some rows have none.

length	D	V	J	size	DNA	CDR3
16	TRBD2	TRBV25-1	TRBJ2-3	-	TGTGCCAGCAAAGGGAGTTCTAGCGGGAGAACAGATACGCAGTATTTT	CASKGSSSGRTDTQYF
14	-	TRBV29-1	TRBJ2-3	-	TGCAGCGTTGAGTTCGCTCCACTCACAGATACGCAGTATTTT	CSVEFAPLTDTQYF
11	-	TRBV29-1	TRBJ1-1	-	TGCAGCGTTGGGGCGGACAGAGAAGCTTTCTTT	CSVGADREAFF
14	-	TRBV29-1	TRBJ1-1	-	TGCAGCGTTGCGAAGGGAAGCATGAACACTGAAGCTTTCTTT	CSVAKGSMNTEAFF
15	-	TRBV29-1	TRBJ2-6	few	TGCAGCGTCGGACAGTTAAGCTCTGGGGCCAACGTCCTGACTTTC	CSVGQLSSGANVLTF
14	TRBD1	TRBV5-1	TRBJ1-6	-	TGCGCCAGCAGCTTCAACAGGGGCGACTCACCCCTCCACTTT	CASSFNRGDSPLHF
14	-	TRBV29-1	TRBJ1-1	once	TGCAGCGTTGGGGCGAGGCGCGGGGACACTGAAGCTTTCTTT	CSVGARRGDTEAFF
12	-	TRBV11-3	TRBJ2-5	few	TGTGCCAGCAGCTCAAGCCAAGAGACCCAGTACTTC	CASSSSQETQYF
13	-	TRBV27	TRBJ2-7	-	TGTGCCAGCAGTTCCCCCGGGGCCTACGAGCAGTACTTC	CASSSPGAYEQYF
12	-	TRBV29-1	TRBJ2-1	few	TGCAGCGTTGACTACGAGCGGTATGAGCAGTTCTTC	CSVDYERYEQFF
15	-	TRBV11-2	TRBJ1-6	few	TGTGCCAGCAGCTTAAGGCGGTCAGGGAATTCACCCCTCCACTTT	CASSLRRSGNSPLHF
15	-	TRBV28	TRBJ2-1	-	TGTGCCAGCAGTTTTGGGGTTAGCTCCTACAATGAGCAGTTCTTC	CASSFGVSSYNEQFF
13	TRBD1	TRBV7-2	TRBJ1-1	many	TGTGCCAGCAGTCGACAGGGTCGGACTGAAGCTTTCTTT	CASSRQGRTEAFF
13	-	TRBV29-1	TRBJ2-1	few	TGCAGCGCTGTCTGGGGGGCACACAATGAGCAGTTCTTC	CSAVWGAHNEQFF
16	TRBD2	TRBV11-2	TRBJ2-5	-	TGTGCCAGCAGCTTAAGTGTGACTAGCGGCCAAGAGACCCAGTACTTC	CASSLSVTSGQETQYF
15	TRBD1	TRBV15	TRBJ2-1	-	TGTGCCACCAGAATCGACAGGGCCTCCTACAATGAGCAGTTCTTC	CATRIDRASYNEQFF
14	-	TRBV18	TRBJ1-2	-	TGTGCCAGCTCTAGACGGGGAGAAAACTATGGCTACACCTTC	CASSRRGENYGYTF
12	TRBD1	TRBV4-1	TRBJ2-7	-	TGCGCCAGCAGCCAACCCAGGGGGGAGCAGTACTTC	CASSQPRGEQYF
15	-	TRBV29-1	TRBJ1-1	-	TGCAGCGTTGAAACATCGAGACAGCTTAACACTGAAGCTTTCTTT	CSVETSRQLNTEAFF
10	-	TRBV29-1	TRBJ1-1	few	TGCAGCGTTGGATACACTGAAGCTTTCTTT	CSVGYTEAFF
12	-	TRBV29-1	TRBJ2-7	-	TGCAGCGTTGGGGGCGGGTCCTACGAGCAGTACTTC	CSVGGGSYEQYF
15	TRBD1	TRBV5-1	TRBJ2-7	-	TGCGCCAGCAGCCATGGACAGGGGGCGACCTACGAGCAGTACTTC	CASSHGQGATYEQYF
16	TRBD1	TRBV7-2	TRBJ2-7	few	TGTGCCAGCAGCTTAGTTTCCGGACAGGGGGGCTACGAGCAGTACTTC	CASSLVSGQGGYEQYF
17	-	TRBV28	TRBJ2-3	-	TGTGCCAGCAGTTTCTCCGGCCTTAGCGATGCGGCGGATACGCAGTATTTT	CASSFSGLSDAADTQYF
15	TRBD2	TRBV11-2	TRBJ2-5	-	TGTGCCAGCAGCGTCCCTAGCGGGGGGGGAGAGACCCAGTACTTC	CASSVPSGGGETQYF
13	-	TRBV29-1	TRBJ1-1	few	TGCAGCGTTGCTCCCCGGGGACCAGGCGAAGCTTTCTTT	CSVAPRGPGEAFF
15	TRBD1	TRBV7-8	TRBJ2-7	once	TGTGCCAGCCACCTGGTCACAGGGGGCTTCTACGAGCAGTACTTC	CASHLVTGGFYEQYF
14	-	TRBV28	TRBJ2-7	-	TGTGCCAGCAGTTGGGGTCTGGGAACCTACGAGCAGTACTTC	CASSWGLGTYEQYF
12	-	TRBV29-1	TRBJ1-2	few	TGCAGCGTTGAAAGCCAGTGGCCTGGCTACACCTTC	CSVESQWPGYTF
15	-	TRBV28	TRBJ2-5	few	TGTGCCAGCAGTTCGAAACAGGTTCTGCAAGAGACCCAGTACTTC	CASSSKQVLQETQYF
14	-	TRBV5-1	TRBJ2-3	-	TGCGCCAGCAGCTCGAACGTCCTAGGTGATACGCAGTATTTT	CASSSNVLGDTQYF
14	TRBD1	TRBV6-1	TRBJ1-5	-	TGTGCCAGCAGGGCCGGACAGGGCTATCAGCCCCAGCATTTT	CASRAGQGYQPQHF